This T cell receptor (beta chain) was identified in a study of shared clonotypes between healthy human individuals. CDR1 is SGHRS and CDR2 is YFSETQ in the germline V gene. Trimming removed 3 bases at V and 7 bases at J, with 17 bases between. This CDR3 region has 15 residues. Researchers ran the assay at a deep level. Clones were sequenced by immunoSEQ multiplex PCR, and TCRdb holds only the in-frame ones, with some missing. The table shows roughly 2.2 million clones, with over 90% occurring only once. This chain uses TRBV5-1 with TRBJ2-4, with D uncertain. Sequencing used naive CD4+ T cells from PBMCs. Subset specified: CD45RA+ positively selected. This TCR was recovered from a man younger than 35 in good health. Some clones in this sample may be carry-over from other donors' samples. The CDR3 bases are TGCGCCAGCAGCTGGGTTAGCTCCACAGCGAACATTCAGTACTTC. This gives the protein CASSWVSSTANIQYF.